The 8 T cell receptor beta chains below come from one sample, sequenced in a study of T cells in Graves' hyperthyroidism and ophthalmopathy (dated by TCRdb to the late 2010s). The library came from multiplex PCR. These reads were obtained on an Illumina HiSeq 2000. Amplification of TCR beta CDR3 regions was carried out from RNA transcripts. For the first round of RT-PCR on the TCR CDR3, the HTBI primer set was used together with the Qiagen OneStep RT-PCR kit. TCRdb passed the public sequencing reads through fastp at Q25 and MiXCR, retaining productive beta sequences. Identical CDR3 protein sequences are pooled into one entry, listed with their most common genes and DNA. The sample profile shows 450,000 to 550,000 distinct CDR3 sequences; approximately 25% of them were found once. In total, the top ten clones hold around 11% of the sample. Sequenced material: blood. The origin of the receptors is a woman aged 25-40 years with Graves' ophthalmopathy.

This clonotype was detected only a few times. The genes are TRBV27 and TRBJ2-7, with D perhaps matching TRBD1 (6 bases). The CDR3 spans 14 residues. V was cut by 3 bases and J by 4 bases, with 13 bases left in between. The germline V gene encodes CDR1 MNHEY and CDR2 SMNVEV (reference sequence). The CDR3 loop is CASSFTGQMYEQYF. The CDR3 DNA reads TGTGCCAGCAGTTTTACCGGACAGATGTACGAGCAGTACTTC.

This clonotype was detected ten times or more. The chain couples TRBV20-1 to TRBJ1-1; D might be TRBD1 (5 bases). Looked up from germline, CDR1 is DFQATT and CDR2 is SNEGSKA (reference sequence). V lost 6 bases and J 6 bases, leaving 14 bases between the germline ends. The CDR3 runs 12 residues. The CDR3 here is CSAPGRGSEAFF. For the CDR3, the DNA is TGCAGTGCCCCAGGGAGGGGCTCTGAAGCTTTCTTT.

This clonotype was seen more than once but under ten times. The gene calls are TRBV28 and TRBJ2-5; TRBD2 matches at 12 bases. CDR1 and CDR2 (germline): MDHEN, SYDVKM. This CDR3 region has 15 residues. V shed 2 bases and J 4 bases; nucleotides not matched to a gene: 2. This CDR3 reads CASSLLGLAGETQYF. The CDR3 region has the DNA TGTGCCAGCAGTTTACTGGGACTAGCGGGAGAGACCCAGTACTTC.

The J gene is TRBJ2-7, the V gene TRBV28; tentatively, D is TRBD1 (6 bases). V lost 5 bases, J lost 5 bases, and 16 bases lay in between. This CDR3 contains 14 residues. Germline V gene sequence: CDR1 MDHEN, CDR2 SYDVKM. The CDR3 spells CASSRPGRGNEQYF. The DNA of the CDR3 is TGTGCCAGCAGTCGCCCCGGCAGGGGAAACGAGCAGTACTTC.

This clonotype was seen ten or more times. This chain connects TRBV29-1 to TRBJ2-7, with D perhaps TRBD2 (6 bases). Per the germline V gene, CDR1 is SQVTM and CDR2 is ANQGSEA. Trimming took off 7 bases at V and 2 bases at J, with 15 bases between the two ends. The CDR3 totals 13 residues. The CDR3: CSARGGPTYEQYF. CDR3 nucleotide sequence: TGCAGCGCCAGAGGAGGGCCCACCTACGAGCAGTACTTC.

About this clonotype itself: A single base separates this from a much larger clone, so it may be a read error. The rearrangement uses TRBV15 and TRBJ2-4; 10 nucleotides line up with TRBD1. The germline V gene has CDR1 LNHNV and CDR2 YYDKDF (reference sequence). The CDR3 totals 15 residues. CDR3 sequence reads: CATSQLTGGKNIKYF. For the CDR3, the DNA is TGTGCCACCAGCCAACTGACAGGGGGCAAAAACATTAAGTACTTC.

This clonotype was counted only a few times. This chain links TRBV18 with TRBJ2-5; D not certain. With 2 bases removed from V and 6 bases from J, the gap between germline ends came to 10 bases. The CDR3 has 13 amino acids. Germline V gives CDR1 KGHSH, CDR2 LQKENI. The CDR3, as DNA: TGTGCCAGCTCACCATCGCCAGGTCAGACCCAGTACTTC. This sequence encodes CASSPSPGQTQYF.

The chain recombines TRBV20-1 with TRBJ1-3; D is unclear. This CDR3 has 12 residues. Trimming pared 7 bases from V and 5 bases from J, leaving 12 bases between. The germline V gene encodes CDR1 DFQATT and CDR2 SNEGSKA (reference sequence). CDR3 in amino acids: CSVGDNRNTIYF. In DNA form, the CDR3 reads TGCAGTGTTGGAGACAACCGAAACACCATATATTTT.